The T cell receptor beta chain described here comes from a study of T cell changes during pregnancy in multiple sclerosis. Method: immunoSEQ multiplex PCR; TCRdb's copy keeps in-frame clones and lacks some. Of around 36,000 clones in the sample, around 90% were seen once. The V gene's germline CDR1 is GTSNPN and CDR2 SVGIG (reference sequence). The CDR3 runs to 14 residues. Trimming cost V 0 bases and J 5 bases, with 13 bases left between them. The TCR sequence derives from a female donor with multiple sclerosis, enrolled in a pregnancy study. The sample in question was CD8+ T cells from peripheral blood mononuclear cells, obtained before pregnancy. J is TRBJ2-5 and V is TRBV30, with D maybe TRBD1 (5 bases). This CDR3 is CAWSVSSTVETQYF. CDR3 nucleotide sequence: TGTGCCTGGAGTGTAAGCTCGACAGTGGAGACCCAGTACTTC. Based on the CDR3 plus reference TRBV30 and TRBJ2-5, the full variable domain is SQTIHQWPATLVQPVGSPLSLECTVEGTSNPNLYWYRQAAGRGLQLLFYSVGIGQISSEVPQNLSASRPQDRQFILSSKKLLLSDSGFYLCAWSVSSTVETQYFGPGTRLLVL.